Each of the 11 T cell receptor beta chains below was sequenced from the same sample in a study of early T cells in non-severe SARS-CoV-2 infection. Each CDR3 protein gets one entry after TCRdb re-called the 5' RACE reads with MiXCR. This sample has roughly 35,000 distinct CDR3 sequences, with roughly 5.3% found just once. The sample was whole blood. Receptors were obtained from an adult who was a healthcare worker with PCR-confirmed SARS-CoV-2 infection or an uninfected control (not recorded which).

Relative to its sample, this clonotype is medium-sized. The chain recombines TRBV12-3 or TRBV12-4 with TRBJ2-3; 11 nucleotides agree with TRBD2. The CDR3 extends over 16 amino acids. Trimming cost V 5 bases and J 0 bases; bases outside gene matches: 4. CDR3 nucleotides: TGTGCCAGCAGTACGACTAGCGGGGCGAGCACAGATACGCAGTATTTT. This gives the protein CASSTTSGASTDTQYF.

This clonotype was detected only a few times. V and J are TRBV7-9 and TRBJ2-1; no clear D. Germline values: CDR1 SEHNR, CDR2 FQNEAQ (reference sequence). This CDR3 comprises 12 residues. V lost 5 bases and J 2 bases, leaving 4 bases between the germline ends. The CDR3 loop reads CASSPTYNEQFF. For the CDR3, the DNA is TGTGCCAGCAGCCCAACCTACAATGAGCAGTTCTTC.

In this sample, this clonotype turned up many times. J is TRBJ2-7 and V is TRBV7-3, with D hard to call. V was shortened by 1 base and J by 0 bases, with 19 bases between the two germline ends. Germline loops: CDR1 SGHTA, CDR2 FQGTGA. The CDR3 is made up of 18 amino acids. In DNA, the CDR3 is TGTGCCAGCAGCTTAAACTCCTTCCGGGCGGTGTACTCCTACGAGCAGTACTTC. Translation gives CASSLNSFRAVYSYEQYF.

This clonotype appeared many times. The chain combines TRBV18 with TRBJ1-1, with a tentative D call TRBD1 (6 bases). Germline V gene lookup returns CDR1 KGHSH and CDR2 LQKENI. Trimming left V 8 bases short and J 6 bases short, with 16 bases between. The CDR3 runs to 13 residues. CDR3 sequence: CASLGQLSAEAFF. CDR3 DNA: TGTGCCAGCCTCGGACAGCTGAGTGCTGAAGCTTTCTTT.

This clonotype has at least ten counts. As DNA, the CDR3 is TGTGCCAGCAGCTTTGCCGGGGGGTACACTGAAGCTTTCTTT. Translated: CASSFAGGYTEAFF. V usage is TRBV5-4 and J usage is TRBJ1-1; possibly TRBD1 for D (5 bases). V was pared by 2 bases and J by 3 bases, with 11 bases between. CDR3 length: 14 residues. Germline V gene sequence: CDR1 SGHNT, CDR2 YYREEE (reference sequence).

This clonotype was counted ten times or more. This chain uses TRBV5-5 with TRBJ2-7; 7 bases line up with TRBD2. With 4 bases clipped from V and 2 bases from J, the junction kept 15 bases outside the gene matches. Germline V lookup: CDR1 SGHKS, CDR2 YYEKEE (reference sequence). The CDR3 has 17 residues. The CDR3 DNA reads as TGTGCCAGCAGCCTGGACCCCCTCGGGGGGATGACCTACGAGCAGTACTTC. Its translation is CASSLDPLGGMTYEQYF.

The table lists this clonotype with many counts. The V gene is TRBV20-1, the J gene TRBJ1-1, with 10 bases aligning to TRBD1. The trim removed 7 bases at V and 5 bases at J, leaving 4 bases unmatched. Germline values: CDR1 DFQATT, CDR2 SNEGSKA (reference sequence). This CDR3 has 12 amino acids. The CDR3 region has the DNA TGCAGTGGGGACAGGGGTGGAACTGAAGCTTTCTTT. Protein product: CSGDRGGTEAFF.

Regarding this clonotype: A far larger clone is just one base off, so this is likely a read error. The chain uses TRBV2 and TRBJ2-1; 8 nucleotides match TRBD2. Germline V gene data show CDR1 as SNHLY and CDR2 as FYNNEI. Germline trimming cut 6 bases from V and 0 bases from J; bases unmatched to any gene: 4. The CDR3 has 15 residues. CDR3 sequence (DNA): TGTGCCAGCAGCGCGGGGGGCAGCTCCTACAATGAGCAGTTCTTC. This gives the protein CASSAGGSSYNEQFF.

This clonotype was recorded at least ten times. The chain joins TRBV7-8 to TRBJ2-1; 8 positions match TRBD2. The CDR3 length is 13 residues. Germline V gene lookup returns CDR1 SGHVS and CDR2 FQNEAQ. The trim removed 4 bases at V and 8 bases at J, leaving 4 bases unmatched. This chain's CDR3 is CASSWYGGDEQFF. CDR3 nucleotides: TGTGCCAGCAGCTGGTACGGGGGGGATGAGCAGTTCTTC.

This clonotype was counted at least ten times. The J gene is TRBJ1-1, the V gene TRBV10-3; tentatively, D is TRBD1 (6 bases). CDR3 size: 13 residues. V gave up 11 bases and J gave up 0 bases, with 13 bases separating them. Germline V CDR1 and CDR2: ENHRY, SYGVKD. The DNA for the CDR3 is TGTGCCGTACGGCAGGGGCTGAACACTGAAGCTTTCTTT. Translation: CAVRQGLNTEAFF.

This clonotype was seen repeatedly, ten times or more. This rearrangement joins TRBV3-1 to TRBJ2-3; tentatively, D is TRBD2 (6 bases). The CDR3 consists of 12 residues. Germline CDR1 LGHDT, CDR2 YNNKEL (reference sequence). The V end lost 4 bases, the J end lost 11 bases, and 13 bases lay between the germline ends. The CDR3 DNA reads as TGTGCCAGCAGCCTCTCGGGAGAGGTGCAGTATTTT. Protein: CASSLSGEVQYF.